In this sample, the clone carrying this T cell receptor (beta chain) turned up many times. Antigen unknown. The data were taken from a study of T cells after yellow fever vaccination. Overall study findings and caveats: Only a minor proportion of clonotypes was detected across both CD4 and CD8 compartments. Most clones from primary vaccination were detected again post-booster (about 95% CD4, about 88% CD8).

Generation of TCR cDNA used 5'RACE template switching (which added a universal primer site and UMIs). TCRdb analysed the 5' RACE reads with MiXCR anew, one entry per CDR3 protein. The data hold over 120,000 distinct CDR3 sequences, with around 6.3% observed a single time. Trimming at V came to 0 bases and at J to 5 bases, leaving 9 bases not matched to a gene. This CDR3 has 16 residues. Germline lookup yields CDR1 DFQATT and CDR2 SNEGSKA (reference sequence). The sequence derives from a man aged 25-40 years who received the YFV17D yellow fever vaccine. Here the sequenced sample was CD4+ T cells sorted from PBMCs, taken 10 days after the yellow fever booster vaccination. The rearrangement uses TRBV20-1 and TRBJ2-1; 8 bases agree with TRBD2. The CDR3 DNA sequence: TGCAGTGCTAGAGATCCTAAGACTAGCGCAGACAATGAGCAGTTCTTC. Translated: CSARDPKTSADNEQFF.